Listed below are T cell receptor beta chains from one sample, sequenced in a study of blood T cell repertoires in COVID-19. TCRdb's table, derived via immunoSEQ multiplex PCR, lists solely in-frame clones and lacks some. This repertoire shows hundreds of thousands of clones, about 79% found once; its top ten account for about 8.1%. Input material: peripheral blood. The receptors originated from a man older than 75 with acute or convalescent COVID-19. Each CDR3 is given with its conserved first and last residue. A D gene is named only where the DNA matches it firmly. Size is omitted from some rows. Given values are once, few, many or a class for expanded clones.

size: -; D: -; V: TRBV18; J: TRBJ2-7; CDR3: CASSPAGTGVSYEQYF; DNA: TGTGCCAGCTCACCAGCCGGGACGGGGGTCTCCTACGAGCAGTACTTC
size: once; D: TRBD2; V: TRBV27; J: TRBJ2-7; CDR3: CASSPWTSGRRDEQYF; DNA: TGTGCCAGCAGTCCTTGGACTAGCGGGAGAAGGGACGAGCAGTACTTC
size: -; D: TRBD2; V: TRBV4-2; J: TRBJ2-2; CDR3: CASSQGGLAGQAGELFF; DNA: TGTGCCAGCAGCCAGGGGGGACTAGCGGGACAGGCCGGGGAGCTGTTTTTT
size: -; D: -; V: TRBV7-9; J: TRBJ1-2; CDR3: CASSPAGGGHQNYGYTF; DNA: TGTGCCAGCAGCCCCGCCGGGGGGGGACATCAGAACTATGGCTACACCTTC
size: -; D: TRBD1; V: TRBV7-9; J: TRBJ1-2; CDR3: CASSHLWGQGDGYTF; DNA: TGTGCCAGCAGCCACTTATGGGGACAGGGAGATGGCTACACCTTC
size: -; D: -; V: TRBV1; J: TRBJ1-5; CDR3: CTSSQDHLQGPDSNQPQHF; DNA: TGCACCAGCAGCCAAGACCACCTACAGGGCCCTGATAGCAATCAGCCCCAGCATTTT
size: -; D: -; V: TRBV18; J: TRBJ2-2; CDR3: CASSPGIGSGGELFF; DNA: TGTGCCAGCTCACCCGGGATCGGCAGCGGCGGGGAGCTGTTTTTT
size: -; D: TRBD1; V: TRBV2; J: TRBJ2-1; CDR3: CAGWTGAIYNEQFF; DNA: TGTGCCGGTTGGACAGGGGCGATCTACAATGAGCAGTTCTTC
size: -; D: -; V: TRBV11-2; J: TRBJ2-7; CDR3: CASSSGLDYEQYF; DNA: TGTGCCAGCAGCTCGGGTCTGGACTACGAGCAGTACTTC
size: -; D: TRBD1; V: TRBV7-9; J: TRBJ1-4; CDR3: CASIKGGQGEKLFF; DNA: TGTGCCAGCATCAAGGGGGGACAGGGTGAAAAACTGTTTTTT
size: -; D: TRBD1; V: TRBV14; J: TRBJ1-1; CDR3: CASSSQGALEAFF; DNA: TGTGCCAGCAGCTCTCAGGGGGCCCTTGAAGCTTTCTTT
size: few; D: -; V: TRBV4-1; J: TRBJ2-7; CDR3: CASSQSEEFYEQYF; DNA: TGCGCCAGCAGCCAATCCGAGGAGTTTTACGAGCAGTACTTC
size: -; D: TRBD2; V: TRBV29-1; J: TRBJ2-1; CDR3: CSVRIAGNEQFF; DNA: TGCAGCGTTCGAATAGCGGGGAATGAGCAGTTCTTC
size: -; D: TRBD2; V: TRBV7-6; J: TRBJ2-1; CDR3: CASSLVAGAGNEQFF; DNA: TGTGCCAGCAGCTTAGTTGCGGGAGCGGGCAATGAGCAGTTCTTC
size: -; D: -; V: TRBV7-9; J: TRBJ2-3; CDR3: CASSFGRDTQYF; DNA: TGTGCCAGCAGCTTTGGGAGGGATACGCAGTATTTT
size: -; D: TRBD1; V: TRBV28; J: TRBJ1-2; CDR3: CASSSGTAYGYTF; DNA: TGTGCCAGCAGTTCCGGGACAGCCTATGGCTACACCTTC
size: -; D: TRBD1; V: TRBV19; J: TRBJ2-3; CDR3: CATRTGLPYTDTQYF; DNA: TGTGCCACCAGGACAGGGCTTCCTTACACAGATACGCAGTATTTT
size: few; D: TRBD1; V: TRBV6-6; J: TRBJ2-7; CDR3: CASSYGGQTSSYEQYF; DNA: TGTGCCAGCAGTTACGGGGGACAGACGAGCTCCTACGAGCAGTACTTC
size: -; D: -; V: TRBV9; J: TRBJ1-3; CDR3: CASSVASGQSSGNTIYF; DNA: TGTGCCAGCAGCGTTGCCTCAGGTCAGAGCTCTGGAAACACCATATATTTT
size: -; D: TRBD2; V: TRBV27; J: TRBJ2-2; CDR3: CASSFRGGGLTGELFF; DNA: TGTGCCAGCAGTTTCCGCGGGGGGGGTCTGACCGGGGAGCTGTTTTTT
size: once; D: -; V: TRBV30; J: TRBJ2-2; CDR3: CAWSVYGTGELFF; DNA: TGTGCCTGGAGTGTTTACGGGACCGGGGAGCTGTTTTTT
size: -; D: -; V: TRBV7-9; J: TRBJ2-6; CDR3: CASSPRDTASGANVLTF; DNA: TGTGCCAGCAGCCCCCGGGACACAGCCTCTGGGGCCAACGTCCTGACTTTC
size: -; D: TRBD1; V: TRBV6-1; J: TRBJ1-6; CDR3: CASSGYLTGTYNSPLHF; DNA: TGTGCCAGCAGTGGCTACCTGACAGGGACCTATAATTCACCCCTCCACTTT
size: -; D: TRBD2; V: TRBV7-9; J: TRBJ2-7; CDR3: CASSSPPMGGGPSYEQYF; DNA: TGTGCCAGCAGCTCCCCCCCAATGGGCGGGGGACCTTCCTACGAGCAGTACTTC
size: once; D: -; V: TRBV12-3/TRBV12-4; J: TRBJ2-3; CDR3: CASSLAGDTQYF; DNA: TGTGCCAGCAGTTTGGCGGGGGATACGCAGTATTTT
size: -; D: TRBD1; V: TRBV2; J: TRBJ1-6; CDR3: CASSDYGTDNSPLHF; DNA: TGTGCCAGCAGTGATTACGGGACAGATAATTCACCCCTCCACTTT
size: -; D: TRBD1; V: TRBV18; J: TRBJ2-1; CDR3: CASSSGTGAYNEQFF; DNA: TGTGCCAGCTCATCCGGGACAGGGGCCTACAATGAGCAGTTCTTC
size: -; D: -; V: TRBV24-1; J: TRBJ2-3; CDR3: CATSEPQGRGTDTQYF; DNA: TGTGCCACCAGTGAACCACAGGGAAGGGGCACAGATACGCAGTATTTT
size: -; D: TRBD1; V: TRBV7-9; J: TRBJ2-7; CDR3: CASSRTWDRAYEQYF; DNA: TGTGCCAGCAGCCGAACCTGGGACAGGGCATACGAGCAGTACTTC
size: -; D: -; V: TRBV30; J: TRBJ1-2; CDR3: CAWKGNRGYTF; DNA: TGTGCCTGGAAGGGGAACCGTGGCTACACCTTC
size: few; D: -; V: TRBV12-3/TRBV12-4; J: TRBJ1-6; CDR3: CATRGPPSSPLHF; DNA: TGTGCCACGCGGGGACCTCCCTCTTCACCCCTCCACTTT
size: -; D: TRBD2; V: TRBV11-2; J: TRBJ2-1; CDR3: CASSSGTSGIYNEQFF; DNA: TGTGCCAGCAGCTCTGGGACTAGCGGGATATACAATGAGCAGTTCTTC
size: -; D: -; V: TRBV3-1/TRBV3-2; J: TRBJ1-1; CDR3: CASSHPVGHTEAFF; DNA: TGTGCCAGCAGCCACCCCGTGGGGCACACTGAAGCTTTCTTT